This is a list of T cell receptor beta chains from one sample in a study of cytomegalovirus exposure and HLA in healthy donors. The method was immunoSEQ multiplex PCR; TCRdb's version includes in-frame clones alone and lacks a portion of them. The sample carries approximately 52,000 clones, over 55% recorded once. The specimen sequenced was PBMCs. Receptors were obtained from a man aged 35 to 55 in good health and CMV-seropositive. The CDR3 runs from the conserved cysteine through the conserved F or W. Fields, in order: J gene, clone size, D gene, V gene, CDR3 DNA, CDR3 protein. The D gene is left open where the match is weak. Where a row states a size, it is once, few, many or the class of an expanded clone; other rows omit it.

TRBJ1-1 . . TRBV5-1 TGCGCCAGCAGCTTCGGGGGGAACACTGAAGCTTTCTTT CASSFGGNTEAFF
TRBJ1-3 . . TRBV7-2 TGTGCCAGCAGCTTAAGGGGAGGACGGGGCTCATACTCTGGAAACACCATATATTTT CASSLRGGRGSYSGNTIYF
TRBJ1-2 many . TRBV9 TGTGCCAGCAGCGCGGAACCCGGGACGGCGGGGGGCTACACCTTC CASSAEPGTAGGYTF
TRBJ2-5 . . TRBV2 TGTGCCAGCACCCACCAAGGGCTAGCCAAAGAGACCCAGTACTTC CASTHQGLAKETQYF
TRBJ2-5 . . TRBV10-3 TGTGCCATCAGTGAGCCCCCCCGGGGGATCCAAGAGACCCAGTACTTC CAISEPPRGIQETQYF
TRBJ2-2 . . TRBV5-1 TGCGCCAGCAGCTTGGACTCAGGGGACACCGGGGAGCTGTTTTTT CASSLDSGDTGELFF
TRBJ2-1 . TRBD2 TRBV23-1 TGCGCCAGCAGTCAACTAGCGGGTAATGAGCAGTTCTTC CASSQLAGNEQFF
TRBJ2-1 . . TRBV27 TGTGCCAGCAGTTTTTGGCCAGGGTACAATGAGCAGTTCTTC CASSFWPGYNEQFF
TRBJ2-5 . TRBD1 TRBV4-1 TGCGCCAGCAGCCTCCACGGGACAGGGGATGAGACCCAGTACTTC CASSLHGTGDETQYF
TRBJ2-3 . . TRBV11-2 TGTGCCAGCAGCCCCGGGACTGCCGGCACAGATACGCAGTATTTT CASSPGTAGTDTQYF
TRBJ2-1 . TRBD2 TRBV10-2 TGCGCCAGCAGGGTGGGACTAGCGGGGGAGCAGTTCTTC CASRVGLAGEQFF
TRBJ2-5 few TRBD2 TRBV7-9 TGTGCCAGCAGCTCTAGCGGGGGCACAGAGACCCAGTACTTC CASSSSGGTETQYF
TRBJ2-5 few . TRBV7-6 TGTGCCAGCAGCTCCGAGCCTGGGTCCGGGGAACAGACCCAGTACTTC CASSSEPGSGEQTQYF
TRBJ2-3 . TRBD2 TRBV27 TGTGCCAGCAGCCTAGCGGGGGGGCCGGAAGATACGCAGTATTTT CASSLAGGPEDTQYF
TRBJ1-5 . . TRBV7-3 TGTGCCAGCAGCTTATGCGGACAAGGTTTTAATCAGCCCCAGCATTTT CASSLCGQGFNQPQHF
TRBJ1-1 . . TRBV6-6 TGTGCCAGCAGTAAAACACAGGGTTTAACGAACACTGAAGCTTTCTTT CASSKTQGLTNTEAFF
TRBJ1-1 . . TRBV5-4 TGTGCCAGCAGCTTCCTGGCAGGGGCGAACACTGAAGCTTTCTTT CASSFLAGANTEAFF
TRBJ1-2 once TRBD1 TRBV5-1 TGCGCCAGCAGCTTGGGTTTAGGACAGGGAGAAAATGGCTACACCTTC CASSLGLGQGENGYTF
TRBJ2-7 . TRBD2 TRBV5-6 TGTGCCAGCAGCTTGTTGCGGGGGGACCACTACGAGCAGTACTTC CASSLLRGDHYEQYF
TRBJ1-1 . . TRBV5-8 TGTGCCAGCAGCCTACAGGGTGGGAACACTGAAGCTTTCTTT CASSLQGGNTEAFF
TRBJ1-1 once . TRBV20-1 TGCAGTTTCAGGCAGAACACTGAAGCTTTCTTT CSFRQNTEAFF
TRBJ2-5 . TRBD2 TRBV2 TGTGCCAGCACTAGGACTAGCGGGGGTTCACAAGAGACCCAGTACTTC CASTRTSGGSQETQYF
TRBJ1-1 few . TRBV6-1 TGTGCCAGCAGAGTTGTACGGGAGGGTGAAGCTTTCTTT CASRVVREGEAFF
TRBJ1-1 few . TRBV4-1 TGCGCCAGCAGCCCCCAGGCCCTAGAAACGGGAACTGAAGCTTTCTTT CASSPQALETGTEAFF
TRBJ1-2 . . TRBV10-1 TGCGCCAGCAGTGAGTCTGCAGGGGAAGGTGGCTACACCTTC CASSESAGEGGYTF
TRBJ1-2 . . TRBV19 TGTGCCAGTAGAGGAACCTCTTCTGGGAGGGGCTCGTATAGCTACACCTTC CASRGTSSGRGSYSYTF
TRBJ1-1 . TRBD1 TRBV5-3 TGTGCCAGAAGACGCTGGACAGGGGGTTTCCCTGAAGCTTTCTTT CARRRWTGGFPEAFF
TRBJ1-2 few TRBD1 TRBV7-9 TGTGCCAGCAGCCGCGGTACAGGGGAAGGCGGCTACACCTTC CASSRGTGEGGYTF
TRBJ2-5 . TRBD2 TRBV5-8 TGTGCCAGCAGCTTCTTAGCGGGGGAGAAGCAAGAGACCCAGTACTTC CASSFLAGEKQETQYF
TRBJ2-1 . . TRBV29-1 TGCAGCCCCGAGAGGTACAATGAGCAGTTCTTC CSPERYNEQFF
TRBJ2-2 . TRBD1 TRBV2 TGTGCCAGCAGTGAAAGACGGCCGGGACAGGGAATCGGGGAGCTGTTTTTT CASSERRPGQGIGELFF
TRBJ2-3 . . TRBV10-2 TGCGCCAGCAGTGATCAGGGGGGTACGCAGTATTTT CASSDQGGTQYF
TRBJ2-3 . TRBD2 TRBV4-2 TGTGCCAGCAGCCGGCAAGTAGCGGGGGGAGGGACAGATACGCAGTATTTT CASSRQVAGGGTDTQYF
TRBJ1-6 . . TRBV6-1 TGTGCCAGTTATACAAGGAGCAATTCACCCCTCCACTTT CASYTRSNSPLHF
TRBJ1-1 . . TRBV5-1 TGCGCCAGCAGCTCGAACAGGGAGAGAACTGAAGCTTTCTTT CASSSNRERTEAFF
TRBJ2-2 . TRBD2 TRBV9 TGTGCCAGCAGCGCTGCGGGGGGCTTCACCGGGGAGCTGTTTTTT CASSAAGGFTGELFF
TRBJ1-6 . TRBD1 TRBV9 TGTGCCAGCAGCGTAGCTCGGGACAGGGTTAATTCACCCCTCCACTTT CASSVARDRVNSPLHF
TRBJ1-2 . TRBD1 TRBV19 TGTGCCAGTAGTATTGACAGGGAGAGTACTAACTATGGCTACACCTTC CASSIDRESTNYGYTF
TRBJ2-3 . TRBD1 TRBV5-1 TGCGCCAGCAGCCCGGGACAGGGCCCAGATACGCAGTATTTT CASSPGQGPDTQYF
TRBJ2-1 . . TRBV7-3 TGTGCCAGCAGCCCCCCAGGGGCGCGTGAGCAGTTCTTC CASSPPGAREQFF
TRBJ1-4 . TRBD1 TRBV7-9 TGTGCCAGCAGAGCGACAGGGGGCGGTGAAAAACTGTTTTTT CASRATGGGEKLFF
TRBJ1-4 . . TRBV6-5 TGTGCCAGCAGTTACAATATCAGGGGAGGGGAAAAACTGTTTTTT CASSYNIRGGEKLFF
TRBJ2-3 few TRBD1 TRBV5-1 TGCGCCAGCAGCCTTCCAGGGGGCAGCGATACGCAGTATTTT CASSLPGGSDTQYF
TRBJ2-3 . TRBD1 TRBV5-6 TGTGCCAGCAGCGGACAGGGGGGCACAGATACGCAGTATTTT CASSGQGGTDTQYF
TRBJ2-1 . . TRBV5-6 TGTGCCAGCAGCGTTGAGTTCGGTGAGCAGTTCTTC CASSVEFGEQFF
TRBJ2-7 . . TRBV11-2 TGTGCCAGCAGCTCTCCTCTGGAGGGATATTTCTACGAGCAGTACTTC CASSSPLEGYFYEQYF
TRBJ2-3 . TRBD2 TRBV11-2 TGTGCCAGCAGCTCTAGGCGGGTAGCGGGGAGAGATACGCAGTATTTT CASSSRRVAGRDTQYF
TRBJ1-2 . TRBD1 TRBV10-3 TGTGCCATCAGTGCCGGACAGGGAATATATGGCTACACCTTC CAISAGQGIYGYTF
TRBJ1-2 . . TRBV6-6 TGTGCCAGCAGCCCTGACAGCTATGGCTACACCTTC CASSPDSYGYTF
TRBJ2-1 . . TRBV6-1 TGTGCCAGCAGTGAAGAGGTGACAGGTGTGGACAATGAGCAGTTCTTC CASSEEVTGVDNEQFF
TRBJ2-7 . . TRBV2 TGTGCCGGAGGACAGACCTACGAGCAGTACTTC CAGGQTYEQYF
TRBJ1-1 . . TRBV10-3 TGTGCCATCAGTGAAGCCGGGGAGACTGAAGCTTTCTTT CAISEAGETEAFF
TRBJ1-4 . TRBD1 TRBV6-5 TGTGCCAGCAGTTATGACAGGGGGCAGGAAAAACTGTTTTTT CASSYDRGQEKLFF